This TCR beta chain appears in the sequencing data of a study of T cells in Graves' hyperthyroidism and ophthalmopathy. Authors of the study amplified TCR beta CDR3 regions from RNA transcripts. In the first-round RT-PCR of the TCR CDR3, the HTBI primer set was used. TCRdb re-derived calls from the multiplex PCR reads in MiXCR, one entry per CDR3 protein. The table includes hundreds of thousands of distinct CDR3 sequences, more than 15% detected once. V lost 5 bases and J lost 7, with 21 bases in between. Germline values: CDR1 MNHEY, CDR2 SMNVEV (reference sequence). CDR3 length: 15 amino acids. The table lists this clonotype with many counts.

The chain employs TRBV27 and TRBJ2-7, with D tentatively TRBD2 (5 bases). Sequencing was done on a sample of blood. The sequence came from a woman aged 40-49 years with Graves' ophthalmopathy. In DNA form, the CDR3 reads TGTGCCAGCAGTCCCCTTTCCCCGGCGTCGGGGGAGCAGTACTTC. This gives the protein CASSPLSPASGEQYF.